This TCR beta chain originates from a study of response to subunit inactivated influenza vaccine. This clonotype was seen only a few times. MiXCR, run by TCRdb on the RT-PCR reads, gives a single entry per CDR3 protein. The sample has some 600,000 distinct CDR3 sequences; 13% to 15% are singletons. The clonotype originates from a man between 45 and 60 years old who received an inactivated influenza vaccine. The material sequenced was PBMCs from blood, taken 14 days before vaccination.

CDR3 in amino acids: CASSPQGGQAEAFF. DNA for the CDR3: TGTGCCAGCAGCCCCCAGGGGGGTCAGGCTGAAGCTTTCTTT. The genes are TRBV7-9 and TRBJ1-1; TRBD1 matches at 7 bases. J lost 6 bases, V lost 5 bases, and 9 bases had no gene match. From germline, CDR1 is SEHNR and CDR2 FQNEAQ (reference sequence). The CDR3 contains 14 residues. The variable domain in full, completed from reference TRBV7-9 and TRBJ1-1, reads DTGVSQNPRHKITKRGQNVTFRCDPISEHNRLYWYRQTLGQGPEFLTYFQNEAQLEKSRLLSDRFSAERPKGSFSTLEIQRTEQGDSAMYLCASSPQGGQAEAFFGQGTRLTVV.